Sequencing of this T cell receptor beta chain was carried out in a study of blood T cell repertoires in COVID-19. The wider study: Material from acute and convalescent COVID-19 was sourced from the United States, Italy and Spain.

TCRdb's copy holds only in-frame clones and misses some; the assay was immunoSEQ multiplex PCR. The sample shows 75,000 to 100,000 clones, around 88% of them seen only once. V lost 9 bases, J lost 2 bases, and 1 base stayed unmatched. The CDR3 loop spans 13 amino acids. The germline CDR1 and CDR2 sequences are LNHDA and SQIVND (reference sequence). Sequenced material: peripheral blood. The clonotype comes from a man at least 80 years old with acute or convalescent COVID-19. The genes are TRBV19 and TRBJ2-1; 10 bases fit TRBD2. In DNA form, the CDR3 reads TGTGCCAGCACTAGCGGGGCCTACAATGAGCAGTTCTTC. Translating it yields CASTSGAYNEQFF. The complete variable domain, with remaining parts taken from reference TRBV19 and TRBJ2-1, reads DGGITQSPKYLFRKEGQNVTLSCEQNLNHDAMYWYRQDPGQGLRLIYYSQIVNDFQKGDIAEGYSVSREKKESFPLTVTSAQKNPTAFYLCASTSGAYNEQFFGPGTRLTVL.